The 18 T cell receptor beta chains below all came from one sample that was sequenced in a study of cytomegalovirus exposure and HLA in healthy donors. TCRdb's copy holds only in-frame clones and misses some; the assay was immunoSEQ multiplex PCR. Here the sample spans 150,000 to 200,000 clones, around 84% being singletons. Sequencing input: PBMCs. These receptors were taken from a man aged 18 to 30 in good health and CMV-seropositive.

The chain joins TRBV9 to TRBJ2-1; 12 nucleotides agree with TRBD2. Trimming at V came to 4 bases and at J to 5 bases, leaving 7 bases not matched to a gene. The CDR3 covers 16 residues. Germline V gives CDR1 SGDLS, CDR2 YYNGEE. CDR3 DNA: TGTGCCAGCAGCCCAGAGACTAGCGGGGGACACAATGAGCAGTTCTTC. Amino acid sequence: CASSPETSGGHNEQFF.

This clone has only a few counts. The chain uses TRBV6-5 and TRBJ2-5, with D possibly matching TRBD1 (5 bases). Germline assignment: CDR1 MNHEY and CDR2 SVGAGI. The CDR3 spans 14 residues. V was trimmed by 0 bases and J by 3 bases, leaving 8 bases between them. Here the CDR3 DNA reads TGTGCCAGCAGTTACTCGATAGGGGAAGAGACCCAGTACTTC. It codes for CASSYSIGEETQYF.

CDR3 protein: CASSVAGSGRAFHNEQFF. In nucleotides, the CDR3 is TGTGCCAGCAGCGTAGCAGGTAGCGGGAGGGCCTTTCACAATGAGCAGTTCTTC. The chain is built from TRBV9 and TRBJ2-1, with TRBD2 matching 11 bases. This CDR3 contains 18 residues. Germline V gene data show CDR1 as SGDLS and CDR2 as YYNGEE. The junction had 10 bases not matched to a gene; V was cut back by 0 bases and J by 5 bases.

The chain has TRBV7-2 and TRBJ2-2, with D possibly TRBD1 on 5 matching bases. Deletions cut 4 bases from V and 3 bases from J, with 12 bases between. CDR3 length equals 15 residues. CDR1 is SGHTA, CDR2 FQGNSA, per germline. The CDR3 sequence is CASSSGYDDTGELFF. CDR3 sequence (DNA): TGTGCCAGCAGCTCAGGGTATGATGACACCGGGGAGCTGTTTTTT.

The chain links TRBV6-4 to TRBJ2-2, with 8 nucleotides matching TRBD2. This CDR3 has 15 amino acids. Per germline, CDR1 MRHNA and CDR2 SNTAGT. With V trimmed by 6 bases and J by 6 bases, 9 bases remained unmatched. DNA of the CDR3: TGTGCCAGCAGACCGAGCGGGAGTGTTCCCGGGGAGCTGTTTTTT. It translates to CASRPSGSVPGELFF.

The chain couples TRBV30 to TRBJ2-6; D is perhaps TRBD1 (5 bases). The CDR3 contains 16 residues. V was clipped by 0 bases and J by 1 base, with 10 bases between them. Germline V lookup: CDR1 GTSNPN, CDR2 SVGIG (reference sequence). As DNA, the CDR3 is TGTGCCTGGAGTGTACCGACAGCTTCTGGGGCCAACGTCCTGACTTTC. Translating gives CAWSVPTASGANVLTF.

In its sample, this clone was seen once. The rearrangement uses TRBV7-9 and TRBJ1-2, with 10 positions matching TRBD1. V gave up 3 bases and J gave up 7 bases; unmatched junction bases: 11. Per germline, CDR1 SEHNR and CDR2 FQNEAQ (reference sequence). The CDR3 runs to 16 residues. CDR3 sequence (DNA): TGTGCCAGCAGCTTCCGATCCGGACAGGGGGAAGGTGGCTACACCTTC. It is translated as CASSFRSGQGEGGYTF. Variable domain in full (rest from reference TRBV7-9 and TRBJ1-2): DTGVSQNPRHKITKRGQNVTFRCDPISEHNRLYWYRQTLGQGPEFLTYFQNEAQLEKSRLLSDRFSAERPKGSFSTLEIQRTEQGDSAMYLCASSFRSGQGEGGYTFGSGTRLTVV.

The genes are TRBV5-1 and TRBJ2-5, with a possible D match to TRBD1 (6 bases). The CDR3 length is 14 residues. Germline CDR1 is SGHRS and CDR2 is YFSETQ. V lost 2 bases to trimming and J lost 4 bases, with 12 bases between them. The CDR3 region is CASSFQGQLETQYF. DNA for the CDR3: TGCGCCAGCAGCTTCCAGGGACAACTAGAGACCCAGTACTTC.

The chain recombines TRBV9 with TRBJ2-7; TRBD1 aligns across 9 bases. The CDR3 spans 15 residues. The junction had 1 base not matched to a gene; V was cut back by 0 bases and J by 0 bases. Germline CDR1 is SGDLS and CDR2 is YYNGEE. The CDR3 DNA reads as TGTGCCAGCAGCGTAGGGACAGGGGACTCCTACGAGCAGTACTTC. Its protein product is CASSVGTGDSYEQYF.

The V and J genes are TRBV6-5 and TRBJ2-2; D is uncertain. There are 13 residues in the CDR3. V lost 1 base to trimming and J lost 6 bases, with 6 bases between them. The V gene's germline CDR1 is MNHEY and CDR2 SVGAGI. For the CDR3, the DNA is TGTGCCAGCAGTTACTACGGTGCCGGGGAGCTGTTTTTT. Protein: CASSYYGAGELFF.

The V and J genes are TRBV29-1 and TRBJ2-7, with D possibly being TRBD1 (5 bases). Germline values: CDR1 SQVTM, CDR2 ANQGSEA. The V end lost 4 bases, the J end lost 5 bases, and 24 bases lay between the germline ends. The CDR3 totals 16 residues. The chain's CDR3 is CSVAGHSVPVSDEQYF. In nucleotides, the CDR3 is TGCAGCGTTGCCGGACATTCAGTCCCGGTATCCGACGAGCAGTACTTC.

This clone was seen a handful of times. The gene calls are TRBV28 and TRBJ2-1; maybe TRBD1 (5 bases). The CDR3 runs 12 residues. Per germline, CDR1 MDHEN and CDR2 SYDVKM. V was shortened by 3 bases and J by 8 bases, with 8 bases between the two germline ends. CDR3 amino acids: CASSLVRDEQFF. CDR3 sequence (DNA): TGTGCCAGCAGTTTGGTCAGGGATGAGCAGTTCTTC.

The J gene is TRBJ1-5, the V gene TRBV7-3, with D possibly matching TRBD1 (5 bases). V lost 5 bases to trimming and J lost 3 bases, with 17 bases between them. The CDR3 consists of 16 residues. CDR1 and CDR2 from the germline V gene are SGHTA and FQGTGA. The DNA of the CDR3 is TGTGCCAGCAGCCACCCTTGGGATGGGGCCAATCAGCCCCAGCATTTT. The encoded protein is CASSHPWDGANQPQHF.

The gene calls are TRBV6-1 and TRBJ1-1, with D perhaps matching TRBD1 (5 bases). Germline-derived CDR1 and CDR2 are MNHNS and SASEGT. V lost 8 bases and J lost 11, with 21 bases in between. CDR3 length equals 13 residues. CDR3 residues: CASFVDSGGLAFF. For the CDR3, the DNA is TGTGCCAGCTTCGTAGACTCCGGGGGTCTGGCTTTCTTT.

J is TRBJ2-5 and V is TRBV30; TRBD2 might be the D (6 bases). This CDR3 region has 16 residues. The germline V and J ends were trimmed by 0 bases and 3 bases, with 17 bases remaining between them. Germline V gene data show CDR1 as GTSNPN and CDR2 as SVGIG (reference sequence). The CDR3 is CAWSVDFGGVEETQYF. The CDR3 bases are TGTGCCTGGAGTGTAGATTTCGGGGGAGTGGAAGAGACCCAGTACTTC.

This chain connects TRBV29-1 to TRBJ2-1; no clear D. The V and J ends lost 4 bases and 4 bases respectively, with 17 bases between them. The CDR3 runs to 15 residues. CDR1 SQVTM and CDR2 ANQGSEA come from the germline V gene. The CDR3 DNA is TGCAGCGTTGTCCTTCTCTTCAGATCTTACAATGAGCAGTTCTTC. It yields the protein CSVVLLFRSYNEQFF.

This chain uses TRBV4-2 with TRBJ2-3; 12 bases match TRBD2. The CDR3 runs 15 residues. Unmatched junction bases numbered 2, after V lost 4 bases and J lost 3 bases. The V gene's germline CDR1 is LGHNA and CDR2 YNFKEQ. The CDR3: CASSRTSGGTDTQYF. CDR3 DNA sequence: TGTGCCAGCAGCCGTACTAGCGGGGGGACAGATACGCAGTATTTT.

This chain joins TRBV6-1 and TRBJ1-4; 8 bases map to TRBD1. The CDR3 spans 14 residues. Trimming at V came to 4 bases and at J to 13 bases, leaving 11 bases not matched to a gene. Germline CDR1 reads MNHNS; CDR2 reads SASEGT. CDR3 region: CASSAGTGEYRLFF. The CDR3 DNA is TGTGCCAGCAGTGCCGGGACAGGCGAGTATAGACTGTTTTTT.